Detailed here is one TCR beta chain. In the original workflow: Amplified reference gene primers provided the basis for estimating nucleated cell counts. Sequencing used immunoSEQ multiplex PCR; TCRdb keeps in-frame clones, though not all of them. For V, J and clone size, that table is used; D and trimming come from the DNA. The table lists fewer than 250,000 clones, about nine tenths of them singletons. These data belong to a study of blood T cell repertoires in COVID-19. Study summary: Symptom resolution, clearance, or two negative PCRs marked donors in Cohort 3 as recovered. Samples taken during acute and convalescent COVID-19 were collected in the United States, Italy and Spain.

The germline CDR1 and CDR2 sequences are MNHEY and SMNVEV (reference sequence). J gave up 0 bases and V 3 bases, and 10 bases lay outside the gene matches. This CDR3 region has 17 residues. Study members were between about 18 and 100 years old and lived in 20 to 30 US regions. The receptor comes from a young man in a cohort exposed to, infected with or recovered from COVID-19 (not recorded which). Source material: PBMCs or T cells enriched from blood (not recorded which). This chain links TRBV27 with TRBJ2-7; 8 nucleotides align to TRBD2. CDR3 in DNA: TGTGCCAGCAGTTTTACCCGTCTAGCGGGCGGCTCCTACGAGCAGTACTTC. Its translation is CASSFTRLAGGSYEQYF.